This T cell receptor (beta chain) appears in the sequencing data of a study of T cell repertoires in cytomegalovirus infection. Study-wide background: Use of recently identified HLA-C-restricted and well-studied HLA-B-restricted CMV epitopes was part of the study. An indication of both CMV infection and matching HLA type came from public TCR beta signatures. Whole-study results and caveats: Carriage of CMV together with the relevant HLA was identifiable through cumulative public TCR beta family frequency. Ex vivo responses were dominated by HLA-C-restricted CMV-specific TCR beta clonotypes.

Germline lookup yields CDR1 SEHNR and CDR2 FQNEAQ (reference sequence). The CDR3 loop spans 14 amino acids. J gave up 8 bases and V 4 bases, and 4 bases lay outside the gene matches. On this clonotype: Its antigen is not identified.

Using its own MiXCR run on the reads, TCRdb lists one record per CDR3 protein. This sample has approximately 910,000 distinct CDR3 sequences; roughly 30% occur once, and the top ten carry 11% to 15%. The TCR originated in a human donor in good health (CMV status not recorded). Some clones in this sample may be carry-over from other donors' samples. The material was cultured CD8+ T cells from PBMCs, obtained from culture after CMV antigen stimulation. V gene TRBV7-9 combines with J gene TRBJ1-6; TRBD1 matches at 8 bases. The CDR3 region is CASSYDRGYSPLHF. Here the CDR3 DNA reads TGTGCCAGCAGCTACGACAGGGGATATTCACCCCTCCACTTT.